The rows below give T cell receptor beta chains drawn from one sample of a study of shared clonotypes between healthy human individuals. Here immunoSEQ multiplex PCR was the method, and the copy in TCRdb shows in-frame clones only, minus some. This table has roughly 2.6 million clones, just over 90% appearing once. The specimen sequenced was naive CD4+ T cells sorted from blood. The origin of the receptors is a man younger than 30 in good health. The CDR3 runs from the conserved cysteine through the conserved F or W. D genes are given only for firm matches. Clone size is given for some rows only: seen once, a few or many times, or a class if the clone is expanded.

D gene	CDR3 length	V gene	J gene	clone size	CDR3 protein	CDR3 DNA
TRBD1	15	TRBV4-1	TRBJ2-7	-	CASSLVGTASYEQYF	TGCGCCAGCAGCCTTGTTGGGACAGCTTCCTACGAGCAGTACTTC
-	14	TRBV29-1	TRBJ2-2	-	CSVGEGVNTGELFF	TGCAGCGTTGGCGAGGGGGTGAACACCGGGGAGCTGTTTTTT
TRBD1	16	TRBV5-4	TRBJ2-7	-	CASSVWGTGGTYEQYF	TGTGCCAGCAGTGTTTGGGGGACAGGGGGAACCTACGAGCAGTACTTC
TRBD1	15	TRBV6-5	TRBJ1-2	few	CASSRLGQANYGYTF	TGTGCCAGCAGTAGATTAGGACAGGCCAACTATGGCTACACCTTC
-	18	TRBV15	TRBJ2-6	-	CATSRDGTWSSGANVLTF	TGTGCCACCAGCAGAGATGGGACGTGGAGCTCTGGGGCCAACGTCCTGACTTTC
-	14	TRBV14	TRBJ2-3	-	CASSQVPSTDTQYF	TGTGCCAGCAGCCAAGTACCAAGCACAGATACGCAGTATTTT
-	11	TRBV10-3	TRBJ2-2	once	CAISEAEELFF	TGTGCCATCAGTGAGGCTGAGGAGCTGTTTTTT
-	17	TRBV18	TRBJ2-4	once	CASSPFKSGAAKNIQYF	TGTGCCAGCTCACCTTTTAAATCGGGGGCAGCCAAAAACATTCAGTACTTC
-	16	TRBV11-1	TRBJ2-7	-	CASSLDGDRWSYEQYF	TGTGCCAGCAGCCTAGACGGTGACAGGTGGTCCTACGAGCAGTACTTC
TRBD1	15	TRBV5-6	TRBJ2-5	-	CASSWGTGRRETQYF	TGTGCCAGCAGCTGGGGGACAGGGCGGCGGGAGACCCAGTACTTC
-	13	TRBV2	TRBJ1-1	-	CATILQAPQEAFF	TGTGCCACCATCCTACAGGCCCCTCAAGAAGCTTTCTTT
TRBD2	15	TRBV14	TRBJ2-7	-	CASSQVQGLVYEQYF	TGTGCCAGCAGCCAAGTGCAAGGACTAGTATACGAGCAGTACTTC
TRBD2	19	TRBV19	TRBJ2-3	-	CASSKGGLAGGPGADTQYF	TGTGCCAGTAGTAAGGGTGGACTAGCGGGAGGGCCTGGGGCAGATACGCAGTATTTT
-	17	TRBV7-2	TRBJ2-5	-	CASRSLLLGGLGETQYF	TGTGCCAGCCGATCTCTTTTACTGGGTGGACTGGGAGAGACCCAGTACTTC
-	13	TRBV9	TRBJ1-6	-	CASSADLNSPLHF	TGTGCCAGCAGCGCGGATCTTAATTCACCCCTCCACTTT
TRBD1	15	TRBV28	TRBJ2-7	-	CASIPGTGSPYEQYF	TGTGCCAGCATCCCCGGGACAGGGTCCCCCTACGAGCAGTACTTC
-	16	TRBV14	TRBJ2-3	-	CASSQITRTGTDTQYF	TGTGCCAGCAGCCAGATAACTAGAACGGGCACAGATACGCAGTATTTT
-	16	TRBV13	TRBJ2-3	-	CASSESRGLSTDTQYF	TGTGCCAGCAGCGAGTCCCGGGGCCTAAGCACAGATACGCAGTATTTT
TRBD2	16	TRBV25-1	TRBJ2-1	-	CASSDPGGAGVVEQFF	TGTGCCAGCAGTGACCCTGGGGGAGCGGGAGTGGTTGAGCAGTTCTTC
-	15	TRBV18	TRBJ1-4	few	CASSPPLAANEKLFF	TGTGCCAGCTCACCCCCATTGGCAGCTAATGAAAAACTGTTTTTT
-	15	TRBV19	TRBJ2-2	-	CASSNTRTNTGELFF	TGTGCCAGTAGCAACACTAGAACGAACACCGGGGAGCTGTTTTTT
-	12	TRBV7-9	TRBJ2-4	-	CASSFTGNIQYF	TGTGCCAGCAGCTTCACGGGAAACATTCAGTACTTC
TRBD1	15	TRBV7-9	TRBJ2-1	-	CASTSDRATYNEQFF	TGTGCCAGCACCTCAGACAGGGCTACCTACAATGAGCAGTTCTTC
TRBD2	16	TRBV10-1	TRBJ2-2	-	CASSESRAGGTGELFF	TGCGCCAGCAGTGAGTCGCGGGCGGGGGGAACCGGGGAGCTGTTTTTT
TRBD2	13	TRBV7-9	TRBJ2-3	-	CATNSGSTDTQYF	TGTGCCACAAATAGCGGGAGTACAGATACGCAGTATTTT
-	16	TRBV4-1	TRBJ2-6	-	CASTPSGAAGANVLTF	TGCGCCAGCACCCCAAGTGGAGCGGCTGGGGCCAACGTCCTGACTTTC
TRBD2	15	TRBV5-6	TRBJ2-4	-	CASSLIRGGVGIQYF	TGTGCCAGCAGCTTAATTCGGGGGGGCGTCGGCATTCAGTACTTC
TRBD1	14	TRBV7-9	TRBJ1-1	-	CASSWGQGNTEAFF	TGTGCCAGCAGCTGGGGACAGGGGAACACTGAAGCTTTCTTT
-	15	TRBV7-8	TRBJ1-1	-	CASSLEVGAHTEAFF	TGTGCCAGCAGCTTAGAGGTTGGGGCGCACACTGAAGCTTTCTTT
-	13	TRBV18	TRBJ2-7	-	CASSPTRGYEQYF	TGTGCCAGCTCGCCAACACGAGGCTACGAGCAGTACTTC
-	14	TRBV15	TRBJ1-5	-	CATSRRGGNQPQHF	TGTGCCACCAGCAGAAGGGGGGGCAATCAGCCCCAGCATTTT
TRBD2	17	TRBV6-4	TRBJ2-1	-	CASSDSGLAGVYNEQFF	TGTGCCAGCAGTGACTCAGGACTAGCGGGGGTATACAATGAGCAGTTCTTC
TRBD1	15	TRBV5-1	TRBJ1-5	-	CASSTTGDDSQPQHF	TGCGCCAGCAGCACGACAGGGGACGACAGTCAGCCCCAGCATTTT
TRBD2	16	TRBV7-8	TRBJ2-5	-	CASSTSAGGSQETQYF	TGTGCCAGCAGCACCTCAGCGGGGGGTTCCCAAGAGACCCAGTACTTC
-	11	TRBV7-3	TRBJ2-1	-	CASSAGGEQFF	TGTGCCAGCAGCGCCGGGGGTGAGCAGTTCTTC
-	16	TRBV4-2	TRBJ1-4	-	CASSHDGQNRGEKLFF	TGTGCCAGCAGCCACGACGGACAAAACAGAGGTGAAAAACTGTTTTTT
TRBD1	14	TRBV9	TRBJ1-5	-	CASSAGQHNQPQHF	TGTGCCAGCAGCGCGGGACAGCATAATCAGCCCCAGCATTTT
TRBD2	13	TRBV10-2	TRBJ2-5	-	CASRFLAAGTQYF	TGCGCCAGCAGGTTCCTAGCGGCGGGGACCCAGTACTTC
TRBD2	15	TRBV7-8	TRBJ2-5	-	CASSGTSVVGETQYF	TGTGCCAGCAGCGGTACTAGCGTCGTCGGGGAGACCCAGTACTTC
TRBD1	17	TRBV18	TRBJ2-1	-	CASSPRTGQGAWNEQFF	TGTGCCAGCTCACCAAGGACTGGGCAGGGGGCTTGGAATGAGCAGTTCTTC
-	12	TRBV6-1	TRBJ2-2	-	CASSPRTTELFF	TGTGCCAGCAGTCCCCGGACCACGGAGCTGTTTTTT
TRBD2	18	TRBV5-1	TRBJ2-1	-	CASRRTSGTQSSYNEQFF	TGCGCCAGCCGCCGGACTAGCGGGACCCAGAGCTCCTACAATGAGCAGTTCTTC
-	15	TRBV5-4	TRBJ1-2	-	CASSEDRIPYYGYTF	TGTGCCAGCAGCGAAGACAGAATTCCATATTACGGCTACACCTTC
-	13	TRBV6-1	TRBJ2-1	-	CASSELAGHEQFF	TGTGCCAGCAGTGAATTGGCCGGGCATGAGCAGTTCTTC
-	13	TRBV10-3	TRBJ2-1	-	CAISDGQINEQFF	TGTGCCATCAGTGATGGACAGATTAATGAGCAGTTCTTC
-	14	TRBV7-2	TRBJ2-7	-	CASSYTGRRDEQYF	TGTGCCAGCAGCTATACGGGGCGAAGGGACGAGCAGTACTTC
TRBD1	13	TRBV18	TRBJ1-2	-	CASSQTGGYGYTF	TGTGCCAGCTCACAGACAGGGGGCTATGGCTACACCTTC
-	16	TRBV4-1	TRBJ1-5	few	CASSQRPGASNQPQHF	TGCGCCAGCAGCCAGAGACCGGGGGCGAGCAATCAGCCCCAGCATTTT
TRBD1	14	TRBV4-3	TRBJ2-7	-	CASSLDRGVYKQYF	TGCGCCAGCAGCCTGGACAGGGGGGTCTACAAGCAGTACTTC
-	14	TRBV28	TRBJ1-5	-	CASRTDRENQPQHF	TGTGCCAGCAGGACGGACCGGGAAAATCAGCCCCAGCATTTT
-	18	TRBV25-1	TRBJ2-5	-	CASSSQNDAGALRETQYF	TGTGCCAGCAGTTCACAGAACGACGCGGGGGCCCTCCGGGAGACCCAGTACTTC
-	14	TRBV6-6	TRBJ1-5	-	CASRKGGGEQPQHF	TGTGCCAGCAGAAAAGGAGGAGGCGAGCAGCCCCAGCATTTT
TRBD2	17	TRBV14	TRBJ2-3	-	CASSQDSSGGGTDTQYF	TGTGCCAGCAGCCAAGATTCTAGCGGGGGGGGCACAGATACGCAGTATTTT